This TCR beta chain stems from a study of early T cells in non-severe SARS-CoV-2 infection. TCRdb reprocessed the 5' RACE reads with MiXCR, giving one entry per CDR3 protein. The profile shows about 60,000 distinct CDR3 sequences, around 6% of them singletons. Trimming left V 2 bases short and J 6 bases short, with 15 bases between. The CDR3 covers 14 residues. Germline V gene sequence: CDR1 SGHKS, CDR2 YYEKEE (reference sequence). This clonotype was seen at least ten times. The sequence came from an adult who was a healthcare worker with PCR-confirmed SARS-CoV-2 infection or an uninfected control (not recorded which). Material for sequencing was whole blood. The rearrangement joins TRBV5-5 to TRBJ2-7; D is ambiguous. CDR3 bases: TGTGCCAGCAGCTTTCGACAAGTGGGGTCCGAGCAGTACTTC. Its protein is CASSFRQVGSEQYF.